This TCR beta chain was captured in a study of T-cell reconstitution after alpha-beta-depleted transplantation in children. It was with unique molecular identifiers that the TCRbeta library was prepared. TCRdb used MiXCR to reprocess the PCR reads, holding one entry per CDR3 protein. The data contain 330,000 or so distinct CDR3 sequences, about 9.4% of them singletons. This clonotype was detected only a few times. This TCR was sampled from a human donor who donated a stem cell graft to a child with acute lymphoblastic leukemia. The specimen comprised PBMCs from the stem cell graft donor, sampled from the stem cell graft.

The DNA for the CDR3 is TGTGCCAGCAGCTCCTTAGCGGTCAAAAACATTCAGTACTTC. This sequence encodes CASSSLAVKNIQYF. The gene calls are TRBV7-2 and TRBJ2-4; D is possibly TRBD2 (6 bases). The CDR3 extends over 14 amino acids. V lost 4 bases and J 3 bases, leaving 10 bases between the germline ends. From germline, CDR1 is SGHTA and CDR2 FQGNSA.